This T cell receptor (beta chain) was captured by sequencing in a study of T cell repertoires in cytomegalovirus infection. Study-wide background: In public TCR beta signatures, there were indications of both CMV infection and matching HLA type.

Overall study findings and caveats: Frequencies of public TCR beta families were cumulated, and this identified carriers of CMV plus the relevant HLA.

TCRdb used MiXCR to reprocess the reads, holding one entry per CDR3 protein. Here the sample spans about 490,000 distinct CDR3 sequences, roughly 12% being singletons. At least ten counts were recorded for this clonotype. Antigen specificity is unknown. V dropped 0 bases and J dropped 6 bases, with 14 bases sitting between them. Germline assignment: CDR1 MGHRA and CDR2 YSYEKL. The CDR3 is 15 amino acids. Sequenced input: PBMCs. This receptor was obtained from a human donor in good health (CMV status not recorded). Some clones in this sample may be carry-over from other donors' samples. The V gene is TRBV4-1, the J gene TRBJ1-2, with a weak D call TRBD1 (6 bases). The CDR3 loop is CASSQEGGAWNGYTF. CDR3 bases: TGCGCCAGCAGCCAAGAAGGGGGGGCATGGAATGGCTACACCTTC.